These 16 T cell receptor beta chains share one sample of origin, sequenced in a study of T-cell reconstitution after alpha-beta-depleted transplantation in children. Preparing the TCRbeta library involved the use of unique molecular identifiers. A single record per CDR3 protein comes from TCRdb applying MiXCR to the PCR reads. The sample records hundreds of thousands of distinct CDR3 sequences, over 10% being singletons. The source was PBMCs, collected before TCRalphabeta/CD19-depleted stem cell transplant. These receptors all come from a girl aged 2 to 9 with congenital amegakaryocytic thrombocytopenia, due to receive a stem cell transplant.

The sample holds a few counts of this clonotype. The V call is TRBV7-9, the J call TRBJ2-7; maybe TRBD2 (6 bases). Germline V gene lookup returns CDR1 SEHNR and CDR2 FQNEAQ (reference sequence). This CDR3 region has 15 residues. V dropped 6 bases and J dropped 6 bases, with 21 bases sitting between them. This CDR3 is CASSRPGTEFFEQYF. Written as DNA, the CDR3 is TGTGCCAGCAGTCGGCCTGGGACTGAGTTTTTCGAGCAGTACTTC.

This clonotype was seen at least ten times. V is TRBV11-2 and J is TRBJ2-3, with 8 nucleotides matching TRBD2. The junction had 11 bases not matched to a gene; V was cut back by 4 bases and J by 2 bases. CDR3 length equals 17 residues. Germline V gene lookup returns CDR1 SGHAT and CDR2 FQNNGV. CDR3 in amino acids: CASSSSGLAINTDTQYF. CDR3 DNA sequence: TGTGCCAGCAGCTCAAGCGGACTAGCTATCAACACAGATACGCAGTATTTT.

This clonotype was seen ten or more times. The chain uses TRBV20-1 and TRBJ1-1; D uncertain. Germline-derived CDR1 and CDR2 are DFQATT and SNEGSKA (reference sequence). CDR3 length equals 11 residues. V lost 3 bases and J lost 3, with 5 bases in between. This CDR3 reads CSARVDTEAFF. For the CDR3, the DNA is TGCAGTGCTAGGGTGGACACTGAAGCTTTCTTT.

There are a few counts of this clonotype. The genes are TRBV12-3 or TRBV12-4 and TRBJ2-1; TRBD2 matches 10 bases. This CDR3 has 16 residues. The ends lost 6 bases at V and 4 bases at J; junction bases unmatched: 9. CDR3 DNA: TGTGCCAGCAGCCGGTCTAGCGGGAGTTGGTACAATGAGCAGTTCTTC. Translation gives CASSRSSGSWYNEQFF.

This clonotype was seen many times. CDR3 nucleotides: TGTGCCAGCAGTTTAGGTAGTTATTCCTATCGAGGTGAGCAGTTCTTC. Protein product: CASSLGSYSYRGEQFF. The chain joins TRBV28 to TRBJ2-1; no reliable D call. Germline CDR1 is MDHEN and CDR2 is SYDVKM. The CDR3 length is 16 residues. Trimming shortened V by 2 bases and J by 9 bases, and 20 bases separated the two germline ends.

This clonotype was observed at least ten times. The V gene is TRBV7-3, the J gene TRBJ1-1; 11 positions agree with TRBD1. The length of the CDR3 is 16 residues. The V and J ends lost 3 bases and 0 bases, in that order; junction bases with no gene match: 3. CDR1 is SGHTA and CDR2 is FQGTGA in the germline V gene. The CDR3 coding sequence is TGTGCCAGCAGCTTGGGGACAGGGGGGATGAACACTGAAGCTTTCTTT. Translated: CASSLGTGGMNTEAFF.

This clonotype was counted between two and nine times. The rearrangement uses TRBV5-1 and TRBJ1-2, with unresolved D. V was cut by 1 base and J by 0 bases, with 16 bases left in between. The germline CDR1 and CDR2 sequences are SGHRS and YFSETQ. The CDR3 has 17 residues. CDR3 in amino acids: CASSLSSASIANYGYTF. In DNA form, the CDR3 reads TGCGCCAGCAGCTTGTCGTCGGCATCCATAGCTAACTATGGCTACACCTTC.

This clonotype was counted a few times. The rearrangement links TRBV14 to TRBJ2-3; D is ambiguous. Germline lookup yields CDR1 SGHDN and CDR2 FVKESK. V was shortened by 0 bases and J by 0 bases, with 10 bases between the two germline ends. The CDR3 has 16 amino acids. This CDR3 reads CASSQDFGLSTDTQYF. CDR3 DNA sequence: TGTGCCAGCAGCCAAGATTTTGGCCTGAGCACAGATACGCAGTATTTT.

At least ten counts were recorded for this clonotype. V usage is TRBV10-3 and J usage is TRBJ2-7; D gene ambiguous. The length of the CDR3 is 12 residues. Trimming removed 0 bases at V and 3 bases at J, with 3 bases between. The germline gives CDR1 ENHRY, CDR2 SYGVKD. The CDR3 loop is CAISESYYEQYF. The CDR3 bases are TGTGCCATCAGTGAGTCGTACTACGAGCAGTACTTC.

This clonotype was seen ten or more times. The J gene is TRBJ1-6, the V gene TRBV28; D possibly corresponds to TRBD1 (6 bases). The CDR3 is 14 amino acids. Germline V gives CDR1 MDHEN, CDR2 SYDVKM. Deletions cut 6 bases from V and 6 bases from J, with 12 bases between. The CDR3 sequence: CASRLTGFNSPLHF. The CDR3 region has the DNA TGTGCCAGCAGACTAACAGGGTTTAATTCACCCCTCCACTTT.

The chain is built from TRBV12-3 or TRBV12-4 and TRBJ2-6; 8 nucleotides agree with TRBD1. The CDR3 has 16 residues. J lost 2 bases, V lost 6 bases, and 6 bases had no gene match. CDR3 loop: CASRIQGGAGANVLTF. The CDR3 DNA follows: TGTGCCAGCAGGATACAGGGGGGAGCTGGGGCCAACGTCCTGACTTTC.

This clonotype was counted many times. The chain uses TRBV7-9 and TRBJ2-7; tentatively, D is TRBD2 (6 bases). This CDR3 has 13 residues. Germline lookup yields CDR1 SEHNR and CDR2 FQNEAQ (reference sequence). V was trimmed by 2 bases and J by 7 bases, leaving 12 bases between them. The CDR3 loop reads CASSLLNAGEQYF. As DNA, the CDR3 is TGTGCCAGCAGCTTACTAAACGCGGGGGAGCAGTACTTC.

This clonotype appeared a few times. V usage is TRBV20-1 and J usage is TRBJ2-2; a possible D gene is TRBD1 (6 bases). V was pared by 4 bases and J by 2 bases, with 11 bases between. The CDR3 length is 14 residues. Per germline, CDR1 DFQATT and CDR2 SNEGSKA (reference sequence). CDR3 in DNA: TGCAGTGCTATAGGGACACGAAACACCGGGGAGCTGTTTTTT. Translation: CSAIGTRNTGELFF.

With respect to this clonotype: Possible read error: a much larger clone is one base away. The rearrangement joins TRBV10-2 to TRBJ2-1; TRBD2 agrees at 9 bases. Trimming took 11 bases from V and 5 from J; bases not matched to a gene: 10. The length of the CDR3 is 14 residues. In germline, CDR1 is WSHSY, CDR2 SAAADI. The CDR3 reads CAVWVAGVHNEQFF. The CDR3 DNA follows: TGCGCCGTTTGGGTAGCGGGAGTCCACAATGAGCAGTTCTTC.

This clonotype was seen a few times. The V gene is TRBV7-6, the J gene TRBJ2-7, with 7 bases identical to TRBD2. This CDR3 spans 14 amino acids. CDR1 SGHVS and CDR2 FNYEAQ come from the germline V gene. V lost 1 base and J lost 2; bases outside the gene matches: 2. CDR3 in DNA: TGTGCCAGCAGCTTAGGGGAGGGAGCCTACGAGCAGTACTTC. Its translation: CASSLGEGAYEQYF. Supplemented by reference TRBV7-6 and TRBJ2-7, the full variable domain reads GAGVSQSPRYKVTKRGQDVALRCDPISGHVSLYWYRQALGQGPEFLTYFNYEAQQDKSGLPNDRFSAERPEGSISTLTIQRTEQRDSAMYRCASSLGEGAYEQYFGPGTRLTVT.

This clonotype showed up many times. The chain joins TRBV7-9 to TRBJ2-3; tentative D call: TRBD1 (6 bases). The germline V gene encodes CDR1 SEHNR and CDR2 FQNEAQ (reference sequence). CDR3 size: 16 residues. Trimming removed 1 base at V and 2 bases at J, with 13 bases between. CDR3: CASSLVGGDPTDTQYF. In DNA form, the CDR3 reads TGTGCCAGCAGCTTAGTAGGGGGAGACCCCACAGATACGCAGTATTTT. Drawing the rest from reference TRBV7-9 and TRBJ2-3, the complete variable domain is DTGVSQNPRHKITKRGQNVTFRCDPISEHNRLYWYRQTLGQGPEFLTYFQNEAQLEKSRLLSDRFSAERPKGSFSTLEIQRTEQGDSAMYLCASSLVGGDPTDTQYFGPGTRLTVL.